The clone carrying this T cell receptor beta chain was counted once. The sample belongs to a study of blood T cell repertoires in COVID-19. Study details: COVID-19 samples collected from the United States, Italy and Spain covered acute and convalescent phases. PBMCs, B-cell-depleted T cells, or T cells were the source of the cDNA or gDNA that made up the material.

Trimming at V came to 2 bases and at J to 5 bases, leaving 7 bases not matched to a gene. The germline CDR1 and CDR2 sequences are MNHEY and SVGEGT. The CDR3 consists of 15 residues. Study processing details: Scientists estimated how many nucleated cells there were by amplifying reference gene primers. Repertoires were generated with immunoSEQ multiplex PCR, while TCRdb's copy carries only in-frame clones and drops some. Clonal size and the V and J genes are those of that table, whereas D and trimming came from the DNA. This sample has a few hundred thousand clones; under 90% occur once, and the top ten carry 4% to 5%.

This sequence joins TRBV6-2 or TRBV6-3 and TRBJ2-5; 8 bases fit TRBD2. This TCR came from a man aged 55 to 69 with acute or convalescent COVID-19. The sample was peripheral blood. The CDR3 loop is CASSYVGTSRETQYF. CDR3 sequence (DNA): TGTGCCAGCAGTTACGTGGGGACTAGTCGGGAGACCCAGTACTTC.